Described below is a single TCR beta chain sequence and its context. Antigen: not known. This entry is derived from a study of Graves' ophthalmopathy and Graves' hyperthyroidism. As for the study in general: A follow-up of 18 months without ophthalmopathy meant that hyperthyroidism was stable.

Overall study findings and caveats: A majority of expanded thyroid clonotypes exceeding 0.001 frequency were likewise present in blood.

RNA transcripts were the template, and TCR beta CDR3 regions were amplified from them. First-round RT-PCR used HTBI primers; second-round multiplex PCR followed. TCRdb re-called the multiplex PCR reads through MiXCR, storing one row per CDR3 protein. The table shows 580,000 or so distinct CDR3 sequences, with just under 40% occurring only once. The length of the CDR3 is 14 residues. The germline V gene has CDR1 SQVTM and CDR2 ANQGSEA. With 5 bases clipped from V and 4 bases from J, the junction kept 7 bases outside the gene matches. This sequence originates from an adult man with Graves' hyperthyroidism. Sequenced sample: peripheral blood or thyroid tissue (not recorded which). The chain is built from TRBV29-1 and TRBJ2-5, with 10 bases aligning to TRBD2. This chain's CDR3 is CSVQAGGVGETQYF. The CDR3 coding sequence is TGCAGCGTTCAAGCGGGAGGGGTAGGAGAGACCCAGTACTTC.